The source of this T cell receptor (beta chain) is a study of T cell responses to AZD1222 COVID-19 vaccine. Broader study findings: Spike-specific TCR breadth and depth were elevated following two AZD1222 doses. The donor cohort was predominantly white British with a female majority, and clonal diversity may have been underestimated.

A few counts support this clone. The antigen remains undetermined. Sequencing was performed with immunoSEQ multiplex PCR; in TCRdb, only in-frame clones are kept and a portion is missing. Of 140,000 to 150,000 clones in the sample, about 92% were seen once. Sequenced here: peripheral blood, sampled on day 0 of AZD1222 vaccination. This clonotype originated in an adult in good health.

The CDR3: CASNRPGGTGELFF. Written as DNA, the CDR3 is TGTGCCAGTAACCGACCTGGGGGTACCGGGGAGCTGTTTTTT. The chain couples TRBV19 to TRBJ2-2; D may correspond to TRBD1 or TRBD2 (5 bases each). The V gene's germline CDR1 is LNHDA and CDR2 SQIVND (reference sequence). The V end lost 7 bases, the J end lost 5 bases, and 14 bases lay between the germline ends. The CDR3 totals 14 residues.